The source of this T cell receptor beta chain is a study of T cells after yellow fever vaccination. At the level of the study: When fractions had low cell numbers, they were prepared with SMART-Seq v4 Ultra Low Input.

TCRdb analysed the 5' RACE reads with MiXCR anew, one entry per CDR3 protein. The data contain 400,000 to 650,000 distinct CDR3 sequences, 21% of them singletons. Points from the study as a whole: Post-booster repertoires again held most primary-vaccination clones (roughly 95% CD4, just under 90% CD8).

Points on this clonotype: What it binds is not known.

This sequence was found in a man younger than 30 who received the YFV17D yellow fever vaccine. Source: PBMCs, taken approximately 22 days after the first yellow fever vaccination.

The CDR3 loop reads CATSRDGGVLERAFF. In DNA form, the CDR3 reads TGTGCCACCAGCAGAGATGGGGGCGTACTTGAGCGTGCTTTCTTT. The chain employs TRBV15 and TRBJ1-1; TRBD1 is a possible D gene (6 bases). V lost 0 bases and J lost 11, with 19 bases in between. Germline CDR1 and CDR2: LNHNV and YYDKDF (reference sequence). The CDR3 totals 15 residues.